Listed below are T cell receptor beta chains from one sample, sequenced in a study of identical twins. TCRdb re-derived calls from the 5' RACE reads in MiXCR, one entry per CDR3 protein. The sample carries hundreds of thousands of distinct CDR3 sequences, roughly an eighth recorded once. This sample also appeared in a second study, on yellow fever vaccine responses in identical twins.

Sample: PBMCs. These receptors were collected from a woman under 30 in good health. Both conserved end residues are part of each CDR3. A D gene is named only where the DNA matches it firmly. For some rows the clone size is stated as once, few or many, or as a class when expanded; others skip it.

size | J | V | D | CDR3 | DNA
few | TRBJ1-3 | TRBV10-3 | TRBD1 | CAISGQGQSGNTIYF | TGTGCCATCAGTGGACAGGGGCAATCTGGAAACACCATATATTTT
- | TRBJ2-3 | TRBV10-3 | TRBD2 | CAISDLAGGFTGSTQYF | TGTGCCATCAGTGATCTGGCGGGGGGCTTTACGGGTAGTACGCAGTATTTT
- | TRBJ2-1 | TRBV29-1 | - | CSVVAPRRNNEQFF | TGCAGCGTTGTGGCCCCCCGACGAAACAATGAGCAGTTCTTC
few | TRBJ2-4 | TRBV3-1 | TRBD2 | CASSQGPGGRAKNIQYF | TGTGCCAGCAGCCAAGGCCCGGGAGGGCGTGCCAAAAACATTCAGTACTTC
few | TRBJ2-3 | TRBV5-1 | - | CASSLTSLDTQYF | TGCGCCAGCAGCTTGACCTCTTTAGATACGCAGTATTTT
- | TRBJ2-1 | TRBV20-1 | TRBD2 | CSARDFSGGGEQFF | TGCAGTGCTAGAGATTTCAGCGGGGGGGGTGAGCAGTTCTTC
few | TRBJ1-5 | TRBV20-1 | - | CSARASTGSNNQPQHF | TGCAGTGCTAGAGCCTCAACAGGGTCTAACAATCAGCCCCAGCATTTT
- | TRBJ2-3 | TRBV7-9 | - | CASSSRRSKNTDTQYF | TGTGCCAGCAGCTCTCGGCGCAGTAAGAACACAGATACGCAGTATTTT
- | TRBJ2-5 | TRBV12-3/TRBV12-4 | TRBD1 | CASSETGFAQETQYF | TGTGCCAGCAGCGAGACAGGGTTCGCCCAAGAGACCCAGTACTTC
- | TRBJ1-1 | TRBV15 | - | CATSSTGNTEAFF | TGTGCCACCAGCAGCACAGGGAACACTGAAGCTTTCTTT
few | TRBJ2-2 | TRBV28 | TRBD1 | CASSLYSLTGSRNTGELFF | TGTGCCAGCAGTTTATACTCATTGACAGGGAGTCGGAACACCGGGGAGCTGTTTTTT
once | TRBJ1-2 | TRBV6-5 | TRBD1 | CASSYSEVGQGYGYTF | TGTGCCAGCAGTTACTCCGAAGTGGGACAGGGGTATGGCTACACCTTC
few | TRBJ1-1 | TRBV25-1 | TRBD1 | CASSRGLGLDTEAFF | TGTGCCAGCAGCAGGGGGCTGGGTTTGGACACTGAAGCTTTCTTT